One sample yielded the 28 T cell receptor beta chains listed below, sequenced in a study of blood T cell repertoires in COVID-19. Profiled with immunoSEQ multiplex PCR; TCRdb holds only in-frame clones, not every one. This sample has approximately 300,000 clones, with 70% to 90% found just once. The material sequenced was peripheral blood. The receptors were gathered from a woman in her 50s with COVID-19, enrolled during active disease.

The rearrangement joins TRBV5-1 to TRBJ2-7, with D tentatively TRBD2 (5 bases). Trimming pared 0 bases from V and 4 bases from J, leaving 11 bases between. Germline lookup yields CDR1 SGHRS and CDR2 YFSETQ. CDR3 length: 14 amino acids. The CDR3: CASSLAGGDYEQYF. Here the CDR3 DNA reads TGCGCCAGCAGCTTGGCCGGAGGAGATTACGAGCAGTACTTC.

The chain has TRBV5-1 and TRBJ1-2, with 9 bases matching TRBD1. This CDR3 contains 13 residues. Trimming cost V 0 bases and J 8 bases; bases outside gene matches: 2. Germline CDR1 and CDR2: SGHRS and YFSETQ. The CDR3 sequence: CASSLGDRAGYTF. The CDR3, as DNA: TGCGCCAGCAGCTTGGGGGACAGGGCGGGCTACACCTTC.

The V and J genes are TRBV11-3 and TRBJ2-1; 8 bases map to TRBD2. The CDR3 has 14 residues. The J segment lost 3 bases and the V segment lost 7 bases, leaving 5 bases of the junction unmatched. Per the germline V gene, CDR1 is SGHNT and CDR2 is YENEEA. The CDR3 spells CASTLGGDYNEQFF. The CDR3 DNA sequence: TGTGCCAGCACCCTCGGGGGGGACTACAATGAGCAGTTCTTC.

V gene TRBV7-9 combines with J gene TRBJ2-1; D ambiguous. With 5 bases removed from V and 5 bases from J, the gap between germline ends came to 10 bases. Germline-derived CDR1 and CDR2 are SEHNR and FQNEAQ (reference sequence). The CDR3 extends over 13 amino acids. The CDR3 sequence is CASSNYPDNEQFF. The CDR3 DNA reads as TGTGCCAGCAGCAACTACCCCGACAATGAGCAGTTCTTC.

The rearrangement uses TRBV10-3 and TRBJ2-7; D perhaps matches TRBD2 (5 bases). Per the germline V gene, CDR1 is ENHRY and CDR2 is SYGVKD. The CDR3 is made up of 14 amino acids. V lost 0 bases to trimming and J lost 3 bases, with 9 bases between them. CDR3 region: CAISESGGLYEQYF. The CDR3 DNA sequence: TGTGCCATCAGTGAGTCCGGCGGACTCTACGAGCAGTACTTC.

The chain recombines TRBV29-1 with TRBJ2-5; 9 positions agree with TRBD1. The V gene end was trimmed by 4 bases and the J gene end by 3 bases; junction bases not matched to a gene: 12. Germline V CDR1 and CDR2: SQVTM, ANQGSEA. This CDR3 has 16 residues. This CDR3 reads CSVGGRTGVTEETQYF. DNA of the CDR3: TGCAGCGTTGGCGGCCGGACAGGGGTGACGGAAGAGACCCAGTACTTC.

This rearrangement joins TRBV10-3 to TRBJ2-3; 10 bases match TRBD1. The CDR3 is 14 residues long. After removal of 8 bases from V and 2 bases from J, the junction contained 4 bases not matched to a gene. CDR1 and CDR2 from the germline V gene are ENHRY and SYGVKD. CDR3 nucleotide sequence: TGTGCCATCGGGGACAGGGGCACCACAGATACGCAGTATTTT. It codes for CAIGDRGTTDTQYF.

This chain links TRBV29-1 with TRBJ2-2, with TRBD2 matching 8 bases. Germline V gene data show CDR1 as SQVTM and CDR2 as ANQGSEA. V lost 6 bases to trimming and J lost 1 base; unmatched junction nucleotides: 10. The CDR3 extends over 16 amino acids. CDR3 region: CSVGTIAGQNTGELFF. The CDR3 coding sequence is TGCAGCGTCGGAACTATAGCGGGACAGAACACCGGGGAGCTGTTTTTT.

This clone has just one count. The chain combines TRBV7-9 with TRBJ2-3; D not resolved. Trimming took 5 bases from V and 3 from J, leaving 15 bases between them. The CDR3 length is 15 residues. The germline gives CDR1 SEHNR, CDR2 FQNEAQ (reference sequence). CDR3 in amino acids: CASSEYSTVTDTQYF. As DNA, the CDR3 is TGTGCCAGCAGCGAATATTCCACTGTTACAGATACGCAGTATTTT.

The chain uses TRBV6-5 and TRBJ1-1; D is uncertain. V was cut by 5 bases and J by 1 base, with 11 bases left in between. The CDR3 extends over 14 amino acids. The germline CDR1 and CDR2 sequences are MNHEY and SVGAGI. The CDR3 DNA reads TGTGCCAGCAGTCTTACCACGGGGAACACTGAAGCTTTCTTT. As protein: CASSLTTGNTEAFF.

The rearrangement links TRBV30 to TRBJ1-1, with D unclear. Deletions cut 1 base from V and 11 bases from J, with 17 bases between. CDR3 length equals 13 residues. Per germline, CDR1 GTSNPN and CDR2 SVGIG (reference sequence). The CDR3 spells CAWSGHLTLSAFF. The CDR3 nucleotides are TGTGCCTGGAGTGGGCACTTGACACTGTCGGCTTTCTTT.

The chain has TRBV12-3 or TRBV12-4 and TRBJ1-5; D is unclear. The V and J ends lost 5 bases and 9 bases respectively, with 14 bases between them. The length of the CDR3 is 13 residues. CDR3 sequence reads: CASSLREGGPQHF. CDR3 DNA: TGTGCCAGCAGTCTCAGAGAGGGTGGGCCCCAGCATTTT.

CDR3 sequence (DNA): TGTGCCAGCAGTGCAGAACAGAACACCGGGGAGCTGTTTTTT. Amino acids: CASSAEQNTGELFF. The chain is built from TRBV2 and TRBJ2-2; the D is unclear. V dropped 4 bases and J dropped 1 base, with 7 bases sitting between them. The length of the CDR3 is 14 residues. Germline V gives CDR1 SNHLY, CDR2 FYNNEI. Using reference TRBV2 and TRBJ2-2 for the parts outside the CDR3, the full variable domain is EPEVTQTPSHQVTQMGQEVILRCVPISNHLYFYWYRQILGQKVEFLVSFYNNEISEKSEIFDDQFSVERPDGSNFTLKIRSTKLEDSAMYFCASSAEQNTGELFFGEGSRLTVL.

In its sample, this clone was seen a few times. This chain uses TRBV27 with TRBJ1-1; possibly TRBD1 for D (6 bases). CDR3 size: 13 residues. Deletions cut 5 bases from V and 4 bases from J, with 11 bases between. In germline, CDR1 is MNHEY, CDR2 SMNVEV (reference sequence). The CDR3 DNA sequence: TGTGCCAGCAGTGAACAGGGCTTCACTGAAGCTTTCTTT. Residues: CASSEQGFTEAFF.

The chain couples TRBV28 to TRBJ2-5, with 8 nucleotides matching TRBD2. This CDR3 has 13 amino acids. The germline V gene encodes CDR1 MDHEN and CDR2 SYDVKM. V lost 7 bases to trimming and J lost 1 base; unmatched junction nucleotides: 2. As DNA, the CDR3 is TGTGCCAGCACGCTAGCGGGCCAAGAGACCCAGTACTTC. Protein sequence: CASTLAGQETQYF.

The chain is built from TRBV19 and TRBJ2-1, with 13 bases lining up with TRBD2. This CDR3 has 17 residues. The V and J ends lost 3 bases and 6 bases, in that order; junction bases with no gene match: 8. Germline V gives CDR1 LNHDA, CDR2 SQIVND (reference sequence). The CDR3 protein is CASSMDLTSGRANEQFF. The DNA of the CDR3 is TGTGCCAGTAGTATGGACCTTACTAGCGGGAGGGCCAATGAGCAGTTCTTC. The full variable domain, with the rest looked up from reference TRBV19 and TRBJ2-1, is DGGITQSPKYLFRKEGQNVTLSCEQNLNHDAMYWYRQDPGQGLRLIYYSQIVNDFQKGDIAEGYSVSREKKESFPLTVTSAQKNPTAFYLCASSMDLTSGRANEQFFGPGTRLTVL.

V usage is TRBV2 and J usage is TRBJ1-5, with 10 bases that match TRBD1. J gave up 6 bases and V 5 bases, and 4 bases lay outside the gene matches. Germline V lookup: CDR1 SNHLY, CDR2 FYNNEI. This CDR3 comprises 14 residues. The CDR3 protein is CASSSTGGSQPQHF. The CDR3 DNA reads TGTGCCAGCAGTTCGACAGGGGGCAGTCAGCCCCAGCATTTT.

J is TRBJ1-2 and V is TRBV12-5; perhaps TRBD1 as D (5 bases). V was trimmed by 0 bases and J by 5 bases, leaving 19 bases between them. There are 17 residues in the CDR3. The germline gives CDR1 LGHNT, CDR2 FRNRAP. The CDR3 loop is CASGLVPPQGTRYGYTF. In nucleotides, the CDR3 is TGTGCTAGTGGTTTGGTACCCCCTCAGGGCACAAGGTATGGCTACACCTTC.

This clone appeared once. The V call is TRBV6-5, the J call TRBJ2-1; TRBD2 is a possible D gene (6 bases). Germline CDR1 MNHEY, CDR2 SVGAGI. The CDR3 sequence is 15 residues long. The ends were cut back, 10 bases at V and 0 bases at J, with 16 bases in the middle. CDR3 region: CATIAGSSSYNEQFF. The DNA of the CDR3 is TGTGCCACCATCGCGGGATCTAGCTCCTACAATGAGCAGTTCTTC.

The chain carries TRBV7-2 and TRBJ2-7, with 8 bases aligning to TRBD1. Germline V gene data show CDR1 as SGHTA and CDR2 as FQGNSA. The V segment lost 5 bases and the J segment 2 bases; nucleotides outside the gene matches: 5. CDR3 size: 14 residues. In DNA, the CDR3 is TGTGCCAGCAGCCGGACAGGGCCCCCCTACGAGCAGTACTTC. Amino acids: CASSRTGPPYEQYF. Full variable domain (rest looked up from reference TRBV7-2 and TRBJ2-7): GAGVSQSPSNKVTEKGKDVELRCDPISGHTALYWYRQSLGQGLEFLIYFQGNSAPDKSGLPSDRFSAERTGGSVSTLTIQRTQQEDSAVYLCASSRTGPPYEQYFGPGTRLTVT.

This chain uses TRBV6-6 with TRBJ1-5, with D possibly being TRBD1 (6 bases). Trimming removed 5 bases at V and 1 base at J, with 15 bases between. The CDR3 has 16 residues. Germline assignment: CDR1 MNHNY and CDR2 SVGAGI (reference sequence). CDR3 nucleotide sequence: TGTGCCAGCAGTGCAAGGGGGACGGGGAGCAATCAGCCCCAGCATTTT. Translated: CASSARGTGSNQPQHF.

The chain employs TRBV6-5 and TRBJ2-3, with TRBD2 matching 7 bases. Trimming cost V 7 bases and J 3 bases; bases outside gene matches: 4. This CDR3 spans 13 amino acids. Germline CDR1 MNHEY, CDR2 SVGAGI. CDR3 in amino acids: CASTRGGTDTQYF. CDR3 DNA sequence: TGTGCCAGCACCCGGGGAGGGACAGATACGCAGTATTTT.

CDR3 region: CASSLNWAGNNSPLHF. DNA of the CDR3: TGCGCCAGCAGCTTGAACTGGGCAGGCAATAATTCACCCCTCCACTTT. V usage is TRBV5-1 and J usage is TRBJ1-6; D is unresolved. From germline, CDR1 is SGHRS and CDR2 YFSETQ. This CDR3 contains 16 residues. V was clipped by 1 base and J by 5 bases, with 13 bases between them. Full variable domain (rest looked up from reference TRBV5-1 and TRBJ1-6): KAGVTQTPRYLIKTRGQQVTLSCSPISGHRSVSWYQQTPGQGLQFLFEYFSETQRNKGNFPGRFSGRQFSNSRSEMNVSTLELGDSALYLCASSLNWAGNNSPLHFGNGTRLTVT.

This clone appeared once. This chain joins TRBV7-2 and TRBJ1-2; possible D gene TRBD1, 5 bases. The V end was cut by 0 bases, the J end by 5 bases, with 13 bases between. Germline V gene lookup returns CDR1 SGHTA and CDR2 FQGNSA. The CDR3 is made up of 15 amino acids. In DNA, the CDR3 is TGTGCCAGCAGCTTAGCGTGGGCAGGGAGGTATGGCTACACCTTC. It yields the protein CASSLAWAGRYGYTF.

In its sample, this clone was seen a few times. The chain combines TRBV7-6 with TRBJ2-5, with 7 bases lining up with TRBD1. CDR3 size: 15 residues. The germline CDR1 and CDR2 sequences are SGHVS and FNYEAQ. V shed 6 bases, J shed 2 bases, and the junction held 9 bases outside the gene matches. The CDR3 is CASSSMGQRQETQYF. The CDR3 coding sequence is TGTGCCAGCAGTAGCATGGGACAGAGACAAGAGACCCAGTACTTC.

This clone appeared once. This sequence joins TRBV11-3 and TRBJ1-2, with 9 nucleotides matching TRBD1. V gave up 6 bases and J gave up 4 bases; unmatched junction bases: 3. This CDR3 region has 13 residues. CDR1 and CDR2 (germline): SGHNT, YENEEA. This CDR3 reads CASSEDRGYGYTF. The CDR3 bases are TGTGCCAGCAGTGAGGACAGGGGCTATGGCTACACCTTC. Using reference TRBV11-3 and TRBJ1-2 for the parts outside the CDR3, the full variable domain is EAGVVQSPRYKIIEKKQPVAFWCNPISGHNTLYWYLQNLGQGPELLIRYENEEAVDDSQLPKDRFSAERLKGVDSTLKIQPAELGDSAVYLCASSEDRGYGYTFGSGTRLTVV.

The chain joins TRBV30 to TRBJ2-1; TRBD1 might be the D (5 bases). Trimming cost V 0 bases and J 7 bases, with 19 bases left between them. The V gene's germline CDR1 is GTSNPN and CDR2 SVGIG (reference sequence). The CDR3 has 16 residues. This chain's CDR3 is CAWSVGQGRPTNEQFF. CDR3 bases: TGTGCCTGGAGTGTAGGTCAGGGAAGACCGACAAATGAGCAGTTCTTC.

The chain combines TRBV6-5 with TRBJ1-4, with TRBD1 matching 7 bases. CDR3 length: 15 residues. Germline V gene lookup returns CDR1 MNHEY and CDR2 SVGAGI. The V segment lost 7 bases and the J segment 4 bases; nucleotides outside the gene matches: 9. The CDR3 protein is CASIKQGLDNEKLFF. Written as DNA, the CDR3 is TGTGCCAGCATTAAACAGGGGTTGGATAATGAAAAACTGTTTTTT.